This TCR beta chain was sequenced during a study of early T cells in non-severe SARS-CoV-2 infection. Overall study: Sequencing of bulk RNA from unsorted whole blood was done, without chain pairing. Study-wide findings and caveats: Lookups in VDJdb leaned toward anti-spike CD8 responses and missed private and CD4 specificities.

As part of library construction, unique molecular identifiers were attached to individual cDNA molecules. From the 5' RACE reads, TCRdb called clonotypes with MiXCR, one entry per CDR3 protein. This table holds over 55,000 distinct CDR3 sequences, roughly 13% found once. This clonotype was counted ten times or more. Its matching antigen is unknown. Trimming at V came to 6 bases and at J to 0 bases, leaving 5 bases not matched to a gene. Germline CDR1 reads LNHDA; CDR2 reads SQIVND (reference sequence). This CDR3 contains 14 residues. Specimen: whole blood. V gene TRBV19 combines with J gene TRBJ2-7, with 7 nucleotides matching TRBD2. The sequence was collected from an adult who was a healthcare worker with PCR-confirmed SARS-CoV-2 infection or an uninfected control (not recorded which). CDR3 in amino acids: CASSAGVSSYEQYF. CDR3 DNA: TGTGCCAGTAGCGCGGGGGTGAGCTCCTACGAGCAGTACTTC.